This T cell receptor (beta chain) originates from a study of T cells after yellow fever vaccination. Germline values: CDR1 MGHRA, CDR2 YSYEKL. The CDR3 extends over 15 amino acids. Trimming left V 0 bases short and J 0 bases short, with 8 bases between. Ten or more counts support this clonotype. TCRdb passed the 5' RACE reads through MiXCR, listing each CDR3 protein once. Of some 320,000 distinct CDR3 sequences listed, 3.5% to 4.5% are singletons. The sequences come from PBMCs, collected 15 days after the yellow fever booster vaccination. The chain links TRBV4-1 to TRBJ1-1; D is ambiguous. The clonotype was recovered from a man in his late teens or twenties who received the YFV17D yellow fever vaccine. The CDR3 sequence is CASSQDSRLNTEAFF. CDR3 DNA: TGCGCCAGCAGCCAAGATAGCAGACTGAACACTGAAGCTTTCTTT.